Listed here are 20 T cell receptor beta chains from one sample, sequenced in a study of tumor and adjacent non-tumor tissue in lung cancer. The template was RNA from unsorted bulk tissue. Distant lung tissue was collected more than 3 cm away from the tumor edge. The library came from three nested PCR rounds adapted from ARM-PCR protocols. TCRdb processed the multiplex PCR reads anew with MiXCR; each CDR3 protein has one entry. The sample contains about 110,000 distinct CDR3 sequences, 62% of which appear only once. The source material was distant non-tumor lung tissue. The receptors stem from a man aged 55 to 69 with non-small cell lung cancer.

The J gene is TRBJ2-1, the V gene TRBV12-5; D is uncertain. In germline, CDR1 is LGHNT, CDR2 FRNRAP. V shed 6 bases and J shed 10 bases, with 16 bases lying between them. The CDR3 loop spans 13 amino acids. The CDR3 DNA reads TGTGCTAGTGGCCTTGACTGGACGATCGAGCAGTTCTTC. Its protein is CASGLDWTIEQFF. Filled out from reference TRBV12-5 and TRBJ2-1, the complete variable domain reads DARVTQTPRHKVTEMGQEVTMRCQPILGHNTVFWYRQTMMQGLELLAYFRNRAPLDDSGMPKDRFSAEMPDATLATLKIQPSEPRDSAVYFCASGLDWTIEQFFGPGTRLTVL.

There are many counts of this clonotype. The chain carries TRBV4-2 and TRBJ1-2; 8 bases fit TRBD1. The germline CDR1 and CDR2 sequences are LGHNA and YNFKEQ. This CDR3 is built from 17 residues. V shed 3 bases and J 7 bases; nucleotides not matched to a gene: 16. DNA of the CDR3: TGTGCCAGCAGCCAGCCGGACAGGGATTGGGGCTTTAGTGGCTACACCTTC. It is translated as CASSQPDRDWGFSGYTF.

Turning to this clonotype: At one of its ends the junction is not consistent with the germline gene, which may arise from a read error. CDR3 nucleotide sequence: TGTGACAGCGGGCCCCAGAGCTCCTACAATGAGCAGTTCTTC. It codes for CDSGPQSSYNEQFF. The rearrangement uses TRBV12-3 or TRBV12-4 and TRBJ2-1; maybe TRBD2 (6 bases). CDR3 length: 14 amino acids.

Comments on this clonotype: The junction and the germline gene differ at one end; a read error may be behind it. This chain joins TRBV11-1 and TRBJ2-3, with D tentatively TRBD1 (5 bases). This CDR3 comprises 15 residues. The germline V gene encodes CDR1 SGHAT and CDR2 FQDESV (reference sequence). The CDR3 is CASSLARVVSDTQCF. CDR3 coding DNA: TGTGCCAGCAGCTTGGCCAGGGTAGTATCGGATACGCAGTGTTTT.

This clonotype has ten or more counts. CDR3 protein: CASKIDRENTEAFF. For the CDR3, the DNA is TGTGCCAGCAAAATAGACAGGGAGAACACTGAAGCTTTCTTT. The chain joins TRBV12-3 or TRBV12-4 to TRBJ1-1; the match to TRBD1 covers 7 bases. V lost 7 bases, J lost 1 base, and 6 bases stayed unmatched. The CDR3 consists of 14 residues.

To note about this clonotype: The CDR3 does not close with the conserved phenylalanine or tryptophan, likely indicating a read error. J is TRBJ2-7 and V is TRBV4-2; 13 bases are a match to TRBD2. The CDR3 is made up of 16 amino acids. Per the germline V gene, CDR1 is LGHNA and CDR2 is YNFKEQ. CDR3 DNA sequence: TGTGCCAGCAGCCAAGATGGGACTAGCGGGAACTACAAGCAGTACTTA. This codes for CASSQDGTSGNYKQYL.

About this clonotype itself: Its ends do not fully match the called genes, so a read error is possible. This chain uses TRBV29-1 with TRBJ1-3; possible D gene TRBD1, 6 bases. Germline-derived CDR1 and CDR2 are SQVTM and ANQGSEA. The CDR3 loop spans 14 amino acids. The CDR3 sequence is CNVDSTGYGNTIYF. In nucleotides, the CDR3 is TGCAACGTTGATAGTACAGGGTATGGAAACACCATTTATTTT.

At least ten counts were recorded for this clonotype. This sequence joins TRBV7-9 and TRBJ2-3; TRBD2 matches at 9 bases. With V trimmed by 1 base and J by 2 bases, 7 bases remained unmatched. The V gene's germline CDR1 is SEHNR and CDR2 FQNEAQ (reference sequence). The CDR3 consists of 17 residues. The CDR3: CASSLGSSGNPTDTQYF. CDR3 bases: TGTGCCAGCAGCTTAGGGTCTAGCGGGAATCCCACAGATACGCAGTATTTT.

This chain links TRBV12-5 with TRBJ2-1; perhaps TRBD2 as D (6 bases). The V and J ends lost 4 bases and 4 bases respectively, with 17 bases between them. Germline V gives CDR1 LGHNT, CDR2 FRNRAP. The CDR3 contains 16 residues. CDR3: CASGSHGTGGYNEQFF. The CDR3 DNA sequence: TGTGCTAGTGGTTCCCATGGGACTGGCGGTTACAATGAGCAGTTCTTC.

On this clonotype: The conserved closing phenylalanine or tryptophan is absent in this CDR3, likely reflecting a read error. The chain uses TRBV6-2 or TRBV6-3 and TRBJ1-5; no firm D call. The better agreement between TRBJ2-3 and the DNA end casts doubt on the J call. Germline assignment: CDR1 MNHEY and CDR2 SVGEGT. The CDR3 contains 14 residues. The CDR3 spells CASALPGDRQPQYY. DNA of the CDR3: TGTGCCAGCGCTCTGCCAGGCGATCGTCAGCCCCAGTATTAT.

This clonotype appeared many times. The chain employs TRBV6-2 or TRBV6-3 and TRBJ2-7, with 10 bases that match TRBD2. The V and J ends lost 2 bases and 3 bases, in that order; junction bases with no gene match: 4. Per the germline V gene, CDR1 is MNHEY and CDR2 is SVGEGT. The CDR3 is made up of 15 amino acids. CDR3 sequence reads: CASSYRAGGSYEQYF. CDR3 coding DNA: TGTGCCAGCAGTTACCGAGCGGGAGGGAGCTACGAGCAGTACTTC.

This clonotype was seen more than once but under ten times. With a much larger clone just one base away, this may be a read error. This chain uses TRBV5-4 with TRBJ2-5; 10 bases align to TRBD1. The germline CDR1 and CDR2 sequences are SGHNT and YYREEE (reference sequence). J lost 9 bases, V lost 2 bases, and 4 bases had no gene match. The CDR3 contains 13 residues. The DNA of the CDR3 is TGTGCCAGCAGCTTTCGGGGGACAGGGGCCCAGTACTTC. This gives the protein CASSFRGTGAQYF.

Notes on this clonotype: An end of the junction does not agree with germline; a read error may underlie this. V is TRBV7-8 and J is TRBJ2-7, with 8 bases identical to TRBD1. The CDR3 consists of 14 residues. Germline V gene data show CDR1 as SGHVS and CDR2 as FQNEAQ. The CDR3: CASSFQGAASEQHF. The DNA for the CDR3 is TGTGCCAGTAGCTTCCAGGGGGCCGCCTCCGAGCAGCACTTC.

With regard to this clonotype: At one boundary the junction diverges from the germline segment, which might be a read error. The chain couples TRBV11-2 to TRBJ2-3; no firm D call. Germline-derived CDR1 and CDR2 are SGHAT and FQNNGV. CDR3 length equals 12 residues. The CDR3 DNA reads TGTGCCAGCGGGCCCGGCGGAGATACACAGTATTTT. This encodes CASGPGGDTQYF.

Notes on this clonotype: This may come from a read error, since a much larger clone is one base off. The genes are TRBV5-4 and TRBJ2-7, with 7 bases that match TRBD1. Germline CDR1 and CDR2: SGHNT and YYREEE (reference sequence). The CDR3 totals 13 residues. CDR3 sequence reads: CTSSLDRQYEQYF. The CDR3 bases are TGTACCAGCAGCTTGGACAGGCAGTACGAGCAGTACTTC.

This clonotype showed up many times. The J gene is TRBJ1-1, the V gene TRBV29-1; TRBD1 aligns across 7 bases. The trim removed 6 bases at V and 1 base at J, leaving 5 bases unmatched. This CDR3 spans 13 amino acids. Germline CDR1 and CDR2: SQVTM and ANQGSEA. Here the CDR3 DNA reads TGCAGCGTATTGGACAGGAAGAACACTGAAGCTTTCTTT. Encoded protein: CSVLDRKNTEAFF. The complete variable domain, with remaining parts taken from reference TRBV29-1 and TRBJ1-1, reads SAVISQKPSRDICQRGTSLTIQCQVDSQVTMMFWYRQQPGQSLTLIATANQGSEATYESGFVIDKFPISRPNLTFSTLTVSNMSPEDSSIYLCSVLDRKNTEAFFGQGTRLTVV.

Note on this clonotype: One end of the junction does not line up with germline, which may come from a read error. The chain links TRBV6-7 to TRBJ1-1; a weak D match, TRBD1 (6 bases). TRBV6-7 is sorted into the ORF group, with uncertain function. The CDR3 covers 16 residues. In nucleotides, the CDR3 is TGTGACAGCAGTTACTCGATAGGGGGTTGGAAGACTGAAGCTTTCTTT. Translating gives CDSSYSIGGWKTEAFF.

The chain's CDR3 is CATTGTSGTSYEQYF. CDR3 nucleotides: TGCGCCACAACAGGGACTAGCGGGACATCCTACGAGCAGTACTTC. The V call is TRBV10-2, the J call TRBJ2-7; 13 bases agree with TRBD2. V lost 10 bases to trimming and J lost 1 base; unmatched junction nucleotides: 7. The CDR3 has 15 amino acids. The germline CDR1 and CDR2 sequences are WSHSY and SAAADI.

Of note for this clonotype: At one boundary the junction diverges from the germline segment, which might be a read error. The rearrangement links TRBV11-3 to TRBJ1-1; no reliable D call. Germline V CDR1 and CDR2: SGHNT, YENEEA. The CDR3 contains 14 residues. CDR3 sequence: CASNLGRGSSEVFF. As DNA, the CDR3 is TGTGCCAGCAACTTAGGTAGAGGATCCTCTGAAGTTTTCTTT.

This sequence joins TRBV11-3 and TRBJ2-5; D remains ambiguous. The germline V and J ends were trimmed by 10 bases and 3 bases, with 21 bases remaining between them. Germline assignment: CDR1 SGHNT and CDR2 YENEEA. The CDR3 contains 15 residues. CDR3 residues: CANGLDARDEETQYF. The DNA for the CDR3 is TGTGCCAACGGCTTAGATGCGAGAGACGAAGAGACCCAGTACTTC. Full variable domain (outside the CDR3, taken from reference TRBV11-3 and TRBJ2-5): EAGVVQSPRYKIIEKKQPVAFWCNPISGHNTLYWYLQNLGQGPELLIRYENEEAVDDSQLPKDRFSAERLKGVDSTLKIQPAELGDSAVYLCANGLDARDEETQYFGPGTRLLVL.